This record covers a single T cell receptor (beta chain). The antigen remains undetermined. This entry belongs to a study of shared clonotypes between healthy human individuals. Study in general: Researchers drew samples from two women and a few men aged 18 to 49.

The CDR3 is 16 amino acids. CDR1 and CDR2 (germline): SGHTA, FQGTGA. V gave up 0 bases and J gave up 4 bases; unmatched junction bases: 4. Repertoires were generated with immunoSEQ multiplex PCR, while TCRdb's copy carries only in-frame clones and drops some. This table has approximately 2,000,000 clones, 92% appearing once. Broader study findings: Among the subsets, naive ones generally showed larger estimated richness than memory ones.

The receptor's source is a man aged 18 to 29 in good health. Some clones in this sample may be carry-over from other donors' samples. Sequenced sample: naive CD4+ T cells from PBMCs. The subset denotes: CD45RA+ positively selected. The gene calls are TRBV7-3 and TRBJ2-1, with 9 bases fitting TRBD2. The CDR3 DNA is TGTGCCAGCAGCTTAACGGCGGGAGGGGATTACAATGAGCAGTTCTTC. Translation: CASSLTAGGDYNEQFF.